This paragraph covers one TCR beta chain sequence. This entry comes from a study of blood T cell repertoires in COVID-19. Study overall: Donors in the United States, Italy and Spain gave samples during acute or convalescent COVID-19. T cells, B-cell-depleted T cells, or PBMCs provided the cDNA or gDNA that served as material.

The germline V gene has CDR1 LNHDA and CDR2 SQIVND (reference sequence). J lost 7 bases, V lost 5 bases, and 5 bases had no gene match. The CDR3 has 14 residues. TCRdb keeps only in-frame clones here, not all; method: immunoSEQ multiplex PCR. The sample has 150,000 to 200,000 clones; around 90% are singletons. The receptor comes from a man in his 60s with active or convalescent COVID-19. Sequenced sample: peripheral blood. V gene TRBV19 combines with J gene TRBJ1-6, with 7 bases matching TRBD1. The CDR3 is CASSVQGWNSPLHF. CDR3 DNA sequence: TGTGCCAGTAGTGTACAGGGGTGGAATTCACCCCTCCACTTT.